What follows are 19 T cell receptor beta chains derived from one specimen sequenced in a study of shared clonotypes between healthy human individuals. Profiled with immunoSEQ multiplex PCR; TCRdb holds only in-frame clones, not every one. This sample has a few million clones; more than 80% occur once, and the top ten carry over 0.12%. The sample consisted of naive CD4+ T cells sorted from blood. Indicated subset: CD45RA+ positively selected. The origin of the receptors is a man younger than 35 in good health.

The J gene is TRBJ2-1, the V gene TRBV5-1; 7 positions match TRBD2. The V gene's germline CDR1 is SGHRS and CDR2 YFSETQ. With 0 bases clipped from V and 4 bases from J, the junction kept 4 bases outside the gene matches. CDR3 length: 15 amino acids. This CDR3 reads CASSLAPAGYNEQFF. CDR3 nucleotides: TGCGCCAGCAGCTTGGCGCCAGCGGGGTACAATGAGCAGTTCTTC.

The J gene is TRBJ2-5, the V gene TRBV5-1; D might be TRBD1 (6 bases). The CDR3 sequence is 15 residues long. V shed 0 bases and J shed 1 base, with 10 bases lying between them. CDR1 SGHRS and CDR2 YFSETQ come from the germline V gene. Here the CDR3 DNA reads TGCGCCAGCAGCTTGGTCACAGGGTCCCAAGAGACCCAGTACTTC. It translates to CASSLVTGSQETQYF.

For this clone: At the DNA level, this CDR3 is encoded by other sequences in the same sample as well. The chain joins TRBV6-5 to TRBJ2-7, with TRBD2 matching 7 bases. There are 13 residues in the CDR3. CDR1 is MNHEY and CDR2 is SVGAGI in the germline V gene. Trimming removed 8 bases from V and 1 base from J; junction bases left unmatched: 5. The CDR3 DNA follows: TGTGCCAGCTCTAGGGGAGGGTCCTACGAGCAGTACTTC. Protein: CASSRGGSYEQYF.

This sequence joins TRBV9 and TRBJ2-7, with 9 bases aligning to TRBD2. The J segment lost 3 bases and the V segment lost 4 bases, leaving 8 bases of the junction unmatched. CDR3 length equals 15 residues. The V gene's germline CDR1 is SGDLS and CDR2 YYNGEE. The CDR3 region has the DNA TGTGCCAGCAGCTCACGTAGCGGGGGAATCTACGAGCAGTACTTC. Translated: CASSSRSGGIYEQYF.

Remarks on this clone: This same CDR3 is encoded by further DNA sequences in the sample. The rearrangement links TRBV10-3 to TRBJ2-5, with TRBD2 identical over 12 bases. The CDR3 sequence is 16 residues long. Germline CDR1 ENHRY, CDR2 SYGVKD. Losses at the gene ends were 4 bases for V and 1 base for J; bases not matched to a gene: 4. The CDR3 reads CAISGTSGGIQETQYF. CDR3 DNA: TGTGCCATCAGTGGAACTAGCGGGGGGATCCAAGAGACCCAGTACTTC.

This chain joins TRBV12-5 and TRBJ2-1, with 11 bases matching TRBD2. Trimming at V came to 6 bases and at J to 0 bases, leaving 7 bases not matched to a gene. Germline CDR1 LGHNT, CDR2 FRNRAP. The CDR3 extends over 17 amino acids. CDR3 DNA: TGTGCTAGTGGACCGACTAGCGGGACGAGCTCCTACAATGAGCAGTTCTTC. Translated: CASGPTSGTSSYNEQFF.

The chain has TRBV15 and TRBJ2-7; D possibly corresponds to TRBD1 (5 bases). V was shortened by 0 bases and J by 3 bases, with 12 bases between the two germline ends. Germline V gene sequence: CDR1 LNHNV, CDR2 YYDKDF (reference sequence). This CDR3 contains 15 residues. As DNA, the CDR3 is TGTGCCACCAGCAGAGAGGGGCGTGCACTCTACGAGCAGTACTTC. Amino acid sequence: CATSREGRALYEQYF.

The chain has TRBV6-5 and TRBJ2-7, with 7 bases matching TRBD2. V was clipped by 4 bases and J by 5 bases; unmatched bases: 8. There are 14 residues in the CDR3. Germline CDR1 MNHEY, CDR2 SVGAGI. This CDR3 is CASSSRRESHEQYF. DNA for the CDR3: TGTGCCAGCAGTTCGAGGCGGGAGAGTCACGAGCAGTACTTC.

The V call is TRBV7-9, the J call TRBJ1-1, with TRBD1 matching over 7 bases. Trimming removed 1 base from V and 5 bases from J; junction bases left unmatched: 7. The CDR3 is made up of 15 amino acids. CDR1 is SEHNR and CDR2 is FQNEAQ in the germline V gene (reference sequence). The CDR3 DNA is TGTGCCAGCAGCTTAGAAAGGGGGCGGAGTACTGAAGCTTTCTTT. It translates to CASSLERGRSTEAFF.

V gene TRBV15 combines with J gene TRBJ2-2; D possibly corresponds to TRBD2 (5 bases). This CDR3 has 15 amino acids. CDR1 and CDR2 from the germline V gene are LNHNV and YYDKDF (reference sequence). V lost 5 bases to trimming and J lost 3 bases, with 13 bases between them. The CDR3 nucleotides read TGTGCCACCAGCCGGGAAAAGACGGACACCGGGGAGCTGTTTTTT. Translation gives CATSREKTDTGELFF.

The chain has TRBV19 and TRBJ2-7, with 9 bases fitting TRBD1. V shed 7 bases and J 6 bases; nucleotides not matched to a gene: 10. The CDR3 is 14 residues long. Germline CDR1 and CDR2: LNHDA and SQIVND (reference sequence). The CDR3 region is CASKLGQGAAEQYF. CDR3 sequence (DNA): TGTGCCAGTAAGCTGGGACAGGGAGCAGCCGAGCAGTACTTC.

The CDR3 here is CASSDGANNEQFF. The CDR3 region has the DNA TGTGCCAGCAGTGACGGGGCTAACAATGAGCAGTTCTTC. V and J are TRBV6-4 and TRBJ2-1; possible D gene TRBD1, 5 bases. Per the germline V gene, CDR1 is MRHNA and CDR2 is SNTAGT. This CDR3 comprises 13 residues. V gave up 2 bases and J gave up 5 bases, with 7 bases separating them.

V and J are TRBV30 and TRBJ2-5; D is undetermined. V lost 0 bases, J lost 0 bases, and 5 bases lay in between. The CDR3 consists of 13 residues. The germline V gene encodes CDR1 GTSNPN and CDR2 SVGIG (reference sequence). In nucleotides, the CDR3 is TGTGCCTGGAGTGTAGTCAACCAAGAGACCCAGTACTTC. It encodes CAWSVVNQETQYF.

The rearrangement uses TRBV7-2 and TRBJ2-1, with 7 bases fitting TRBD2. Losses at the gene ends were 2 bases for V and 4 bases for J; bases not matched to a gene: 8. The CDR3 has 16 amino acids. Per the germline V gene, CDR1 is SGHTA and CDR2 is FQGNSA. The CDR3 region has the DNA TGTGCCAGCAGCTTAAAGTCCGGCGGGGGTTACAATGAGCAGTTCTTC. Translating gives CASSLKSGGGYNEQFF.

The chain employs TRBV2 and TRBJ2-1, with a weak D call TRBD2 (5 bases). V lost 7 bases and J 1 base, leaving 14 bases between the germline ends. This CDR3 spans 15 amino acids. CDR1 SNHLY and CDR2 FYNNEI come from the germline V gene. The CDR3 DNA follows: TGTGCCAGCATAGCCGGAGGACCTTCCTACAATGAGCAGTTCTTC. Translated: CASIAGGPSYNEQFF.

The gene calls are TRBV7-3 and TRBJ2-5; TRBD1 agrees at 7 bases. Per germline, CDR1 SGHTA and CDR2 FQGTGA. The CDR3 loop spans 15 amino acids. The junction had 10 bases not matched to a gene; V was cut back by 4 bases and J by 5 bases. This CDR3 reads CASSSRQGPLETQYF. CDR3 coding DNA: TGTGCCAGCAGCTCCCGACAGGGACCTTTGGAGACCCAGTACTTC.

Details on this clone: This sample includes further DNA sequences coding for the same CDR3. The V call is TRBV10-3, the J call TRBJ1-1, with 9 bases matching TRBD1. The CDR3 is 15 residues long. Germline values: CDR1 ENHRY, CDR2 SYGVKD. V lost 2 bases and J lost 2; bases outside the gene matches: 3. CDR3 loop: CAISERTGVNTEAFF. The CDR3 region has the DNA TGTGCCATCAGTGAGCGGACAGGGGTCAACACTGAAGCTTTCTTT.

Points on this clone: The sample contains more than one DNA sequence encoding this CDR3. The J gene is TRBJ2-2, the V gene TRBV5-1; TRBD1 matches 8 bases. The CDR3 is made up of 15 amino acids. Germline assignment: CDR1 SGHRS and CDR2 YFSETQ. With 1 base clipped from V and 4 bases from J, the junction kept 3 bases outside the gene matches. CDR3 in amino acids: CASSLSGTGTGELFF. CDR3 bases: TGCGCCAGCAGCTTGTCCGGGACAGGCACCGGGGAGCTGTTTTTT. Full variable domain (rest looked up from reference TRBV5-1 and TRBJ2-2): KAGVTQTPRYLIKTRGQQVTLSCSPISGHRSVSWYQQTPGQGLQFLFEYFSETQRNKGNFPGRFSGRQFSNSRSEMNVSTLELGDSALYLCASSLSGTGTGELFFGEGSRLTVL.

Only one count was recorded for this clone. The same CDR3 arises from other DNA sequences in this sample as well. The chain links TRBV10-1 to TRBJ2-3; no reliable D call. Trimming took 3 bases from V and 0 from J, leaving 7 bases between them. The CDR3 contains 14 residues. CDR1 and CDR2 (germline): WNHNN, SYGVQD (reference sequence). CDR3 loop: CASSDSRSTDTQYF. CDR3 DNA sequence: TGCGCCAGCAGTGACTCACGAAGCACAGATACGCAGTATTTT.